Below are 15 T cell receptor beta chains sequenced from a single sample in a study of blood T cell repertoires in COVID-19. The table came from immunoSEQ multiplex PCR; TCRdb's copy has only in-frame clones and leaves some out. The data contain 300,000 to 350,000 clones, approximately 90% of them singletons. Sequencing used peripheral blood. Every receptor here comes from a woman aged 25 to 39 with COVID-19, enrolled during active disease.

The J gene is TRBJ2-5, the V gene TRBV5-4, with TRBD2 identical over 9 bases. Germline CDR1 reads SGHNT; CDR2 reads YYREEE (reference sequence). This CDR3 is built from 15 residues. V trimming: 2 bases; J trimming: 2 bases; junction bases outside the gene matches: 4. The CDR3 loop reads CASSFPLAGQETQYF. The CDR3 coding sequence is TGTGCCAGCAGCTTCCCTCTAGCGGGGCAAGAGACCCAGTACTTC.

V usage is TRBV5-1 and J usage is TRBJ1-5; possible D gene TRBD1, 5 bases. Trimming shortened V by 4 bases and J by 7 bases, and 12 bases separated the two germline ends. Germline V gives CDR1 SGHRS, CDR2 YFSETQ. There are 13 residues in the CDR3. The chain's CDR3 is CASSIQGNQPQHF. CDR3 DNA: TGCGCCAGCAGCATTCAGGGAAACCAGCCCCAGCATTTT.

For the CDR3, the DNA is TGCGCCAGCAGAGAAGGGGGAAGCTCCTACAATGAGCAGTTCTTC. Protein sequence: CASREGGSSYNEQFF. The J gene is TRBJ2-1, the V gene TRBV4-1; possibly TRBD1 for D (6 bases). This CDR3 region has 15 residues. Trimming pared 6 bases from V and 0 bases from J, leaving 12 bases between. Germline V gene data show CDR1 as MGHRA and CDR2 as YSYEKL.

The chain couples TRBV4-2 to TRBJ1-2, with a possible D match to TRBD1 (5 bases). CDR1 LGHNA and CDR2 YNFKEQ come from the germline V gene. The CDR3 covers 17 residues. V was clipped by 0 bases and J by 4 bases, with 18 bases between them. This CDR3 reads CASSQERTTGISYGYTF. The DNA of the CDR3 is TGTGCCAGCAGCCAAGAACGTACAACAGGAATAAGCTATGGCTACACCTTC.

The V call is TRBV10-1, the J call TRBJ2-1, with 15 bases fitting TRBD2. The V and J ends lost 5 bases and 3 bases, in that order; junction bases with no gene match: 5. Germline-derived CDR1 and CDR2 are WNHNN and SYGVQD (reference sequence). CDR3 length: 17 amino acids. CDR3 DNA: TGCGCCAGCAGTAGGACTAGCGGGAGGGATTACTACAATGAGCAGTTCTTC. Encoded protein: CASSRTSGRDYYNEQFF.

V gene TRBV18 combines with J gene TRBJ1-5; D is ambiguous. CDR3 size: 15 residues. Germline V CDR1 and CDR2: KGHSH, LQKENI. Trimming took off 0 bases at V and 2 bases at J, with 8 bases between the two ends. The CDR3 here is CASSPPNGGNQPQHF. CDR3 sequence (DNA): TGTGCCAGCTCACCACCGAACGGGGGCAATCAGCCCCAGCATTTT. Based on the CDR3 plus reference TRBV18 and TRBJ1-5, the full variable domain is NAGVMQNPRHLVRRRGQEARLRCSPMKGHSHVYWYRQLPEEGLKFMVYLQKENIIDESGMPKERFSAEFPKEGPSILRIQQVVRGDSAAYFCASSPPNGGNQPQHFGDGTRLSIL.

The rearrangement joins TRBV18 to TRBJ1-6; D is perhaps TRBD1 (5 bases). Germline CDR1 KGHSH, CDR2 LQKENI. V was clipped by 1 base and J by 5 bases, with 9 bases between them. This CDR3 has 15 residues. CDR3 sequence reads: CASSPQGIDNSPLHF. DNA of the CDR3: TGTGCCAGCTCACCACAGGGGATTGATAATTCACCCCTCCACTTT.

In this sample, this clone turned up a few times. This chain joins TRBV5-4 and TRBJ1-2; D is ambiguous. Germline loops: CDR1 SGHNT, CDR2 YYREEE (reference sequence). The CDR3 has 14 amino acids. V lost 0 bases, J lost 4 bases, and 10 bases lay in between. The CDR3 nucleotides are TGTGCCAGCAGCTTGGATGTTCTGTCCTATGGCTACACCTTC. The encoded protein is CASSLDVLSYGYTF.

The gene calls are TRBV6-2 or TRBV6-3 and TRBJ1-1; TRBD1 aligns across 7 bases. V lost 5 bases and J lost 4; bases outside the gene matches: 10. There are 15 residues in the CDR3. Germline V CDR1 and CDR2: MNHEY, SVGEGT. CDR3 protein: CASSRPSRGTTEAFF. The CDR3 DNA follows: TGTGCCAGCAGTCGTCCCAGCAGGGGGACCACTGAAGCTTTCTTT.

The chain is built from TRBV12-3 or TRBV12-4 and TRBJ1-5; D unresolved. With 3 bases removed from V and 7 bases from J, the gap between germline ends came to 10 bases. This CDR3 comprises 13 residues. The DNA for the CDR3 is TGTGCCAGCAGTTTTGGAGAAAGACAGCCCCAGCATTTT. It encodes CASSFGERQPQHF.

The chain is built from TRBV5-6 and TRBJ1-1; 7 positions agree with TRBD1. This CDR3 has 14 residues. CDR1 and CDR2 (germline): SGHDT, YYEEEE. V trimming: 4 bases; J trimming: 4 bases; junction bases outside the gene matches: 7. CDR3 DNA sequence: TGTGCCAGCAGCCCAACAGGGGTGGGCACTGAAGCTTTCTTT. Its protein is CASSPTGVGTEAFF.

V usage is TRBV5-1 and J usage is TRBJ1-2, with D uncertain. This CDR3 has 13 residues. Germline CDR1 and CDR2: SGHRS and YFSETQ. V was shortened by 0 bases and J by 6 bases, with 9 bases between the two germline ends. This CDR3 reads CASSLGGKDGYTF. In nucleotides, the CDR3 is TGCGCCAGCAGCTTGGGAGGGAAGGATGGCTACACCTTC.

The rearrangement joins TRBV20-1 to TRBJ1-6; no reliable D call. The V end was cut by 3 bases, the J end by 7 bases, with 13 bases between. The CDR3 is made up of 14 amino acids. Germline CDR1 and CDR2: DFQATT and SNEGSKA (reference sequence). The CDR3 DNA follows: TGCAGTGCTAGTGATCGGGGTACCAATTCACCCCTCCACTTT. As protein: CSASDRGTNSPLHF.

Concerning this clone itself: Other nucleotide sequences from this sample produce the same CDR3. As DNA, the CDR3 is TGTGCCAGCAGCTTATCAGGTAGCTCCTACAATGAGCAGTTCTTC. Translating it yields CASSLSGSSYNEQFF. The rearrangement uses TRBV7-2 and TRBJ2-1; D is undetermined. V was shortened by 2 bases and J by 0 bases, with 8 bases between the two germline ends. The CDR3 has 15 residues. The germline V gene encodes CDR1 SGHTA and CDR2 FQGNSA.

This clone was counted between two and nine times. The rearrangement joins TRBV12-3 or TRBV12-4 to TRBJ2-7; a possible D gene is TRBD1 (6 bases). The CDR3 totals 12 residues. V lost 3 bases and J 6 bases, leaving 9 bases between the germline ends. The CDR3, as DNA: TGTGCCAGCAGTTTCAGCAGGGGCGAGCAGTACTTC. It codes for CASSFSRGEQYF.